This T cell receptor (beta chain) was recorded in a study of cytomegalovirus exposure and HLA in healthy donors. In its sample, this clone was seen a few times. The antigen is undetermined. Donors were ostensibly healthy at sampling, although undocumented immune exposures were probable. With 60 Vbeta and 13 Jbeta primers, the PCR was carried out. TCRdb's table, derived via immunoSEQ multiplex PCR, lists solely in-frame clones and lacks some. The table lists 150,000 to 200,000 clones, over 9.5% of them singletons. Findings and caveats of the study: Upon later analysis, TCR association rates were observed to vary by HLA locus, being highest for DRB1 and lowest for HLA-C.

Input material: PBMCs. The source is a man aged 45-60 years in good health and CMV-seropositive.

The CDR3 region is CASSRTIGTGTDTQYF. CDR3 in DNA: TGCGCCAGCAGCCGCACCATAGGGACAGGGACTGATACGCAGTATTTT. The gene calls are TRBV5-1 and TRBJ2-3; 9 bases agree with TRBD1. CDR1 and CDR2 from the germline V gene are SGHRS and YFSETQ. This CDR3 has 16 amino acids. The V gene end was trimmed by 4 bases and the J gene end by 6 bases; junction bases not matched to a gene: 12.